The clone carrying this T cell receptor (beta chain) has a count of ten or more. Its target is not known. This CDR3 spans 15 amino acids. Trimming cost V 0 bases and J 5 bases; bases outside gene matches: 3. From germline, CDR1 is DFQATT and CDR2 SNEGSKA (reference sequence). This sample is part of a study of T-cell reconstitution after alpha-beta-depleted transplantation in children. Unique molecular identifiers were built into the TCRbeta library. One entry per CDR3 protein results from TCRdb running MiXCR on the PCR reads. The sample consists of some 300,000 distinct CDR3 sequences, just over 7.5% of them appearing once. Study-wide results and limits: At the one-year point after transplant, T-cell counts and TCRbeta diversity were found to come mostly from T cells that had been newly produced.

The sample in question was peripheral blood, obtained 360 days after TCRalphabeta/CD19-depleted stem cell transplant. The chain has TRBV20-1 and TRBJ1-6, with 8 bases lining up with TRBD1. The source is a female patient aged 2 to 10 who had a stem cell transplant for Fanconi anemia, so the T cells may come from the graft donor. CDR3 in DNA: TGCAGTGCTAGAGATACGACAGGGGATAATTCACCCCTCCACTTT. Its protein is CSARDTTGDNSPLHF.